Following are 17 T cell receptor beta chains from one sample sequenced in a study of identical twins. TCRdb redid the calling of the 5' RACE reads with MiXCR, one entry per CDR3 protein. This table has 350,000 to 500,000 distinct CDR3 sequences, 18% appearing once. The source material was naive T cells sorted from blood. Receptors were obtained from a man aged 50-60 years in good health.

The CDR3 nucleotides are TGTGCCAGCAGCTATATACTGACTCCATATGGCTACACCTTC. Its protein is CASSYILTPYGYTF. The V call is TRBV12-3 or TRBV12-4, the J call TRBJ1-2, with unresolved D. The V and J ends lost 6 bases and 5 bases respectively, with 16 bases between them. The CDR3 spans 14 residues.

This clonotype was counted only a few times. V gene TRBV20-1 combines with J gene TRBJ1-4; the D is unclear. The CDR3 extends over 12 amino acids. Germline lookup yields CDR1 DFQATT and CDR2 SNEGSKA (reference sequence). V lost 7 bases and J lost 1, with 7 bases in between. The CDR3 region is CSVTLTNEKLFF. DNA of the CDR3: TGCAGTGTGACGCTAACTAATGAAAAACTGTTTTTT.

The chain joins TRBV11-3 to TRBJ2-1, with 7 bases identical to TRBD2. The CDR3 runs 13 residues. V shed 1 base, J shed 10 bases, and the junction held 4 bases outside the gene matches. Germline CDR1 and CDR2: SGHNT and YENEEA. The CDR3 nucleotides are TGTGCCAGCAGCTTAGTTGCGGGAGAAGAGCAGTTCTTC. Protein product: CASSLVAGEEQFF. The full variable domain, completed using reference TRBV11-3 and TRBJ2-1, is EAGVVQSPRYKIIEKKQPVAFWCNPISGHNTLYWYLQNLGQGPELLIRYENEEAVDDSQLPKDRFSAERLKGVDSTLKIQPAELGDSAVYLCASSLVAGEEQFFGPGTRLTVL.

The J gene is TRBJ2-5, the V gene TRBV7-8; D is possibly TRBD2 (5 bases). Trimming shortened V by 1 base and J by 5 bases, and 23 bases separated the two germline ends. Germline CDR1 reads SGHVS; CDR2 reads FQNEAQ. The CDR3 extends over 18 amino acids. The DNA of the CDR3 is TGTGCCAGCAGCTTAGATTGGGGTCGGCTAGCCGCGAGGGAGACCCAGTACTTC. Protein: CASSLDWGRLAARETQYF.

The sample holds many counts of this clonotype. The CDR3 DNA sequence: TGTGCCAGCAGCCACCGGGACAGGGGTTATGGCTACACCTTC. Translated: CASSHRDRGYGYTF. The rearrangement joins TRBV5-5 to TRBJ1-2; TRBD1 matches at 10 bases. Germline CDR1 SGHKS, CDR2 YYEKEE (reference sequence). The CDR3 is 14 amino acids. With 4 bases clipped from V and 5 bases from J, the junction kept 5 bases outside the gene matches. The variable domain in full, completed from reference TRBV5-5 and TRBJ1-2, reads DAGVTQSPTHLIKTRGQQVTLRCSPISGHKSVSWYQQVLGQGPQFIFQYYEKEERGRGNFPDRFSARQFPNYSSELNVNALLLGDSALYLCASSHRDRGYGYTFGSGTRLTVV.

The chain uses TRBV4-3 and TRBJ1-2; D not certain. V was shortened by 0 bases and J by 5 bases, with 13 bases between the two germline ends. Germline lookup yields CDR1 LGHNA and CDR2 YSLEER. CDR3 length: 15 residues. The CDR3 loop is CASSQDQPEGYGYTF. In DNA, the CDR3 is TGCGCCAGCAGCCAAGATCAACCAGAAGGGTATGGCTACACCTTC.

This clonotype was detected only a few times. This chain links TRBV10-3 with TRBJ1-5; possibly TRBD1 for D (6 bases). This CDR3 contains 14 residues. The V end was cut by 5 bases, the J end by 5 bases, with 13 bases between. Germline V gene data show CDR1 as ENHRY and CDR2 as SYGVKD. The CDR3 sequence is CAISTNRADQPQHF. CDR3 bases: TGTGCCATCAGTACAAACAGGGCTGATCAGCCCCAGCATTTT.

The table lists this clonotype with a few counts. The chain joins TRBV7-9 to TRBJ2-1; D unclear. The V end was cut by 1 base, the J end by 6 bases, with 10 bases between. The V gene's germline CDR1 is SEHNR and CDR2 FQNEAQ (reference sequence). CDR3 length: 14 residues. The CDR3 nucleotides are TGTGCCAGCAGCTTAGTTGTCTCCAGCAATGAGCAGTTCTTC. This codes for CASSLVVSSNEQFF.

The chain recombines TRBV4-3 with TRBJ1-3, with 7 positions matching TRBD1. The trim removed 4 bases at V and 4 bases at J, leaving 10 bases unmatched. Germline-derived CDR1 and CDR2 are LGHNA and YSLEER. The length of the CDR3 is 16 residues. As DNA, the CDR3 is TGCGCCAGCAGCCCCCAGTCGACAGGGTCGGGAAACACCATATATTTT. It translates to CASSPQSTGSGNTIYF.

This chain's CDR3 is CASSYPSTGTGNTGELFF. Here the CDR3 DNA reads TGTGCCAGCAGTTACCCATCAACCGGGACAGGGAACACCGGGGAGCTGTTTTTT. V is TRBV6-5 and J is TRBJ2-2; 8 bases align to TRBD1. V dropped 2 bases and J dropped 1; count of bases not matched to a gene: 9. The germline V gene encodes CDR1 MNHEY and CDR2 SVGAGI. The CDR3 is 18 residues long.

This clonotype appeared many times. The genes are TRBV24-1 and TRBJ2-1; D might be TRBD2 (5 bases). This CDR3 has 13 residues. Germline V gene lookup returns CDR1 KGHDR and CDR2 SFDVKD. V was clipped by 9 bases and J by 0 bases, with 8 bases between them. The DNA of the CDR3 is TGTGCCACCTCTGGGAGCTCCTACAATGAGCAGTTCTTC. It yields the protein CATSGSSYNEQFF.

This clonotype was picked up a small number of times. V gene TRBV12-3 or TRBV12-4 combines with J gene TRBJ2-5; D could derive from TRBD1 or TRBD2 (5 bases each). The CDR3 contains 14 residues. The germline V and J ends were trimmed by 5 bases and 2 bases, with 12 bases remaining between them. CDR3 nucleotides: TGTGCCAGCAGTCAAACGGGACCTCAAGAGACCCAGTACTTC. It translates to CASSQTGPQETQYF.

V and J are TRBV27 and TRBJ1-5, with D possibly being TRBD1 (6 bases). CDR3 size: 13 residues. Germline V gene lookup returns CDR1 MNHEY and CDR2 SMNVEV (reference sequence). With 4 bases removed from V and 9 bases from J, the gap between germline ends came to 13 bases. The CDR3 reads CASSWATGRPQHF. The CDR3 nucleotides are TGTGCCAGCAGTTGGGCCACAGGGCGGCCCCAGCATTTT.

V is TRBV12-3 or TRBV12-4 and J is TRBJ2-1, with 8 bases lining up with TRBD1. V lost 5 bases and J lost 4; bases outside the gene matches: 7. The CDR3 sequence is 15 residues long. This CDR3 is CASSPGQGFYNEQFF. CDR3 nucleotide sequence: TGTGCCAGCAGTCCCGGACAGGGCTTTTACAATGAGCAGTTCTTC.

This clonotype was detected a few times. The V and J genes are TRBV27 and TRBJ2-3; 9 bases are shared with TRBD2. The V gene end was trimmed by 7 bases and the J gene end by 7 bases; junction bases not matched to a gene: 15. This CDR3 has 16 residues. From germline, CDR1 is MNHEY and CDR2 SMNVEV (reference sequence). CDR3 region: CASNPIAGVVANTQYF. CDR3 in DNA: TGTGCCAGCAATCCGATAGCGGGAGTTGTCGCAAATACGCAGTATTTT.

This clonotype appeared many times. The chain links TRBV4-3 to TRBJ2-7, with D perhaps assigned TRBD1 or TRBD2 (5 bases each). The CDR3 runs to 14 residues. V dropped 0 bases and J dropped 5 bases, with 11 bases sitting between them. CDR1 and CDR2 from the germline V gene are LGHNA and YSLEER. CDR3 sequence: CASSQDGTGDEQYF. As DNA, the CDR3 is TGCGCCAGCAGCCAAGATGGGACCGGAGACGAGCAGTACTTC.

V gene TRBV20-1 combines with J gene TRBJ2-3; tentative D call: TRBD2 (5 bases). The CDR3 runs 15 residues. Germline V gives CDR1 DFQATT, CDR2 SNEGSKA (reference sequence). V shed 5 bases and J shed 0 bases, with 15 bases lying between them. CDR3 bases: TGCAGTGCTCAAGGTTCGCGGGCTAGCACAGATACGCAGTATTTT. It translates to CSAQGSRASTDTQYF.